A selection of T cell receptor beta chains follows, all from one sample in a study of regulatory T cells in long-lasting Graves disease. Via MiXCR, TCRdb re-called the multiplex PCR reads, giving one row per CDR3 protein. The top ten hold 42% of the sample, which has over 650,000 distinct CDR3 sequences, about 32% seen once. The sample here was peripheral blood mononuclear cells (PBMCs), taken when the disease was refractory, from a patient treated with antithyroid drugs. The receptors stem from a female donor with Graves disease. CDR3s include the opening cysteine and the closing phenylalanine or tryptophan. A D gene is named only where the DNA matches it firmly. Size is omitted from some rows. Given values are once, few, many or a class for expanded clones.

v_call: TRBV19
j_call: TRBJ1-1
d_call: .
clone_size: .
cdr3_nt: TGTGCCAGTAGTATGTCGGGGGATCAGGAAGCTTTCTTT
cdr3_aa: CASSMSGDQEAFF

v_call: TRBV6-5
j_call: TRBJ2-7
d_call: .
clone_size: .
cdr3_nt: TGTGCCAGCAGTTACGTCACCACGGGACATCTCTCCTACGAGCAGTACTTC
cdr3_aa: CASSYVTTGHLSYEQYF

v_call: TRBV3-1
j_call: TRBJ2-2
d_call: .
clone_size: few
cdr3_nt: TGTGCCAGCAGCCGGGCGACGGGGGGCGCCGGGGAGCTGTTTTTT
cdr3_aa: CASSRATGGAGELFF

v_call: TRBV20-1
j_call: TRBJ2-3
d_call: TRBD2
clone_size: .
cdr3_nt: TGCAGTGCCTTACTAGCGGGGAACTCCTTCAGCGCAGATACGCAGTATTTT
cdr3_aa: CSALLAGNSFSADTQYF

v_call: TRBV11-2
j_call: TRBJ1-1
d_call: .
clone_size: few
cdr3_nt: TGTGCCAGCAGCTTCGGACACTCCTATAGCGAAGCTTTCTTT
cdr3_aa: CASSFGHSYSEAFF

v_call: TRBV14
j_call: TRBJ2-7
d_call: TRBD2
clone_size: few
cdr3_nt: TGTGCCAGCAGCCCGGGACTAGGGGTCTACGAGCAGTACTTC
cdr3_aa: CASSPGLGVYEQYF

v_call: TRBV6-1
j_call: TRBJ2-7
d_call: .
clone_size: few
cdr3_nt: TGTGCCAGCAGTGAAGCGGGGTATTCGAGCTCCTACGAGCAGTACTTC
cdr3_aa: CASSEAGYSSSYEQYF

v_call: TRBV20-1
j_call: TRBJ2-7
d_call: TRBD2
clone_size: .
cdr3_nt: TGCAGTGCTGACTATCCGGGACTAACTTACGAGCAGTACTTC
cdr3_aa: CSADYPGLTYEQYF

v_call: TRBV3-1
j_call: TRBJ1-5
d_call: TRBD1
clone_size: .
cdr3_nt: TGTGCCAGCAGCCAAGACAGGGGGCCCGGTCAGCCCCAGCATTTT
cdr3_aa: CASSQDRGPGQPQHF

v_call: TRBV20-1
j_call: TRBJ1-1
d_call: TRBD1
clone_size: .
cdr3_nt: TGCAGTGCCCGAGGGACAGCTGAAGCTTTCTTT
cdr3_aa: CSARGTAEAFF

v_call: TRBV25-1
j_call: TRBJ1-4
d_call: TRBD1
clone_size: few
cdr3_nt: TGTGCCAGCAGTGGCCGGGACAGGGGGGGTAATGAAAAACTGTTTTTT
cdr3_aa: CASSGRDRGGNEKLFF

v_call: TRBV7-6
j_call: TRBJ2-5
d_call: TRBD1
clone_size: .
cdr3_nt: TGTGCCAGCAGCAAGCGGACAGGGAAACAAGAGACCCAGTACTTC
cdr3_aa: CASSKRTGKQETQYF

v_call: TRBV2
j_call: TRBJ2-1
d_call: TRBD2
clone_size: .
cdr3_nt: TGTGCCAGCAGTGAACCGGGACTAGCGGGCAGCAATGAGCAGTTCTTC
cdr3_aa: CASSEPGLAGSNEQFF

v_call: TRBV2
j_call: TRBJ1-1
d_call: TRBD1
clone_size: many
cdr3_nt: TGTGCCAGCAGCGAAGACAGGGCCACTGAAGCTTTCTTT
cdr3_aa: CASSEDRATEAFF

v_call: TRBV5-6
j_call: TRBJ1-2
d_call: .
clone_size: few
cdr3_nt: TGTGCCAGCAGCTTAGGGACGGTGACTTCAAATGGCTACACCTTC
cdr3_aa: CASSLGTVTSNGYTF

v_call: TRBV12-3/TRBV12-4
j_call: TRBJ2-7
d_call: .
clone_size: .
cdr3_nt: TGTGCCAGCAGGGCAGGGTTCGAGCAGTACTTC
cdr3_aa: CASRAGFEQYF

v_call: TRBV5-1
j_call: TRBJ2-6
d_call: .
clone_size: .
cdr3_nt: TGCGCCAGCAGCCACCGGGACAGGGCCAACGTCCTGACTTTC
cdr3_aa: CASSHRDRANVLTF

v_call: TRBV5-5
j_call: TRBJ2-5
d_call: TRBD1
clone_size: few
cdr3_nt: TGTGCCAGCAGTAAGACAGGGGTCAGGGAGACCCAGTACTTC
cdr3_aa: CASSKTGVRETQYF

v_call: TRBV30
j_call: TRBJ1-6
d_call: TRBD1
clone_size: .
cdr3_nt: TGTGCCTGGAGTGGGCGACAGGGGATAAATTCACCCCTCCACTTT
cdr3_aa: CAWSGRQGINSPLHF

v_call: TRBV9
j_call: TRBJ1-1
d_call: .
clone_size: few
cdr3_nt: TGTGCCAGCAGCGTAGTCAGCCAAGAGAACACTGAAGCTTTCTTT
cdr3_aa: CASSVVSQENTEAFF

v_call: TRBV20-1
j_call: TRBJ2-5
d_call: TRBD1
clone_size: .
cdr3_nt: TGCAGTGCTCTCTCCGGGACAGGGAAAGAGACCCAGTACTTC
cdr3_aa: CSALSGTGKETQYF

v_call: TRBV20-1
j_call: TRBJ2-5
d_call: .
clone_size: .
cdr3_nt: TGCAGTGCTAGAGACCCCCGGTTTGAGACCCAGTACTTC
cdr3_aa: CSARDPRFETQYF

v_call: TRBV27
j_call: TRBJ2-5
d_call: .
clone_size: .
cdr3_nt: TGTGCCAGCAGCCCGATGGAAAACCAAGAGACCCAGTACTTC
cdr3_aa: CASSPMENQETQYF

v_call: TRBV6-5
j_call: TRBJ1-1
d_call: .
clone_size: few
cdr3_nt: TGTGCCAGCAGTTACTCAGGGTTAGGGACTGAAGCTTTCTTT
cdr3_aa: CASSYSGLGTEAFF

v_call: TRBV29-1
j_call: TRBJ2-2
d_call: TRBD2
clone_size: .
cdr3_nt: TGCAGCGTCTACTCCGGGACTAGCGAAGGCGGGGAGCTGTTTTTT
cdr3_aa: CSVYSGTSEGGELFF

v_call: TRBV24-1
j_call: TRBJ1-1
d_call: TRBD1
clone_size: many
cdr3_nt: TGTGCCACCAGTGACCGGACAGGGTCTGAAGCTTTCTTT
cdr3_aa: CATSDRTGSEAFF

v_call: TRBV20-1
j_call: TRBJ1-5
d_call: TRBD1
clone_size: .
cdr3_nt: TGCAGTGCTAGTCGACAGGGAAATCAGCCCCAGCATTTT
cdr3_aa: CSASRQGNQPQHF

v_call: TRBV10-3
j_call: TRBJ1-1
d_call: .
clone_size: few
cdr3_nt: TGTGCCACCGCAGGGGACACTGAAGCTTTCTTT
cdr3_aa: CATAGDTEAFF

v_call: TRBV11-2
j_call: TRBJ2-5
d_call: .
clone_size: many
cdr3_nt: TGTGCCAGCAGCTGGTTTGGAGCCCAGGGTTTTCAGTACTTC
cdr3_aa: CASSWFGAQGFQYF